Listed below are T cell receptor beta chains from one sample, sequenced in a study of cytomegalovirus exposure and HLA in healthy donors. The assay was immunoSEQ multiplex PCR, and TCRdb's table has in-frame clones only and misses some. The data show around 91,000 clones, about 89% seen once. The material sequenced was PBMCs. The receptors derive from a man aged 25-45 years in good health and CMV-seropositive. CDR3s include the opening cysteine and the closing phenylalanine or tryptophan. Fields, in order: clone size, D gene, V gene, J gene, CDR3 length, CDR3 protein, CDR3 DNA. The D gene is left open where the match is weak. Clone size appears in some rows only: once, few, many, or a class for an expanded clone.

.	.	TRBV6-5	TRBJ2-3	14	CASSGRQATDTQYF	TGTGCCAGCAGTGGTCGACAGGCCACAGATACGCAGTATTTT
.	.	TRBV29-1	TRBJ1-3	13	CSVETGTENTIYF	TGCAGCGTTGAAACAGGGACGGAAAACACCATATATTTT
.	.	TRBV6-1	TRBJ1-2	15	CASSEGWAADYGYTF	TGTGCCAGCAGTGAAGGTTGGGCAGCGGATTATGGCTACACCTTC
.	TRBD1	TRBV5-4	TRBJ2-7	15	CASAHWDRRENEQYF	TGTGCCAGCGCCCACTGGGACAGAAGGGAGAACGAGCAGTACTTC
.	TRBD1	TRBV5-4	TRBJ1-2	15	CASSARTTGDYGYTF	TGTGCCAGCAGCGCAAGAACCACAGGGGACTATGGCTACACCTTC
.	.	TRBV27	TRBJ2-7	22	CASSLTGRVRPVYDPTRYEQYF	TGTGCCAGCAGTTTAACAGGCAGGGTAAGGCCCGTATATGACCCAACCAGATACGAGCAGTACTTC
.	.	TRBV18	TRBJ1-2	18	CASSPYTLGVNLGHGYTF	TGTGCCAGCTCACCCTACACTCTCGGGGTTAACTTAGGTCATGGCTACACCTTC
.	TRBD1	TRBV14	TRBJ2-1	19	CASSRGTGTGPYSYNEQFF	TGTGCCAGCAGCCGCGGGACAGGAACCGGACCTTACTCCTACAATGAGCAGTTCTTC
.	TRBD2	TRBV11-1	TRBJ2-3	15	CASSWASGSTDTQYF	TGTGCCAGCAGCTGGGCTAGCGGGAGCACAGATACGCAGTATTTT
.	.	TRBV27	TRBJ2-1	14	CASSLMRDYNEQFF	TGTGCCAGCAGTCTAATGAGGGACTACAATGAGCAGTTCTTC
.	TRBD1	TRBV5-1	TRBJ2-5	14	CASRVGTGEETQYF	TGCGCCAGCAGGGTCGGGACAGGGGAGGAGACCCAGTACTTC
.	TRBD1	TRBV30	TRBJ2-1	14	CAWSPGQGGNEQFF	TGTGCCTGGAGTCCGGGACAGGGGGGCAATGAGCAGTTCTTC
few	TRBD2	TRBV16	TRBJ2-1	18	CASSLNPLAGDLGNEQFF	TGTGCCAGCAGCCTAAATCCCCTAGCGGGAGATTTGGGAAATGAGCAGTTCTTC
.	TRBD2	TRBV4-2	TRBJ2-1	16	CASSQDRTSGIYEQFF	TGTGCCAGCAGCCAAGATCGGACTAGCGGGATCTATGAGCAGTTCTTC
.	TRBD1	TRBV5-1	TRBJ1-6	15	CASSGRTGEDSPLHF	TGCGCCAGCAGCGGGAGGACAGGGGAGGATTCACCCCTCCACTTT
.	.	TRBV7-9	TRBJ1-2	14	CASSFGGAAHGYTF	TGTGCCAGCAGCTTTGGAGGGGCGGCCCATGGCTACACCTTC
.	.	TRBV28	TRBJ1-5	17	CASSSGGGGWSNQPQHF	TGTGCCAGCAGTTCTGGGGGCGGGGGTTGGAGCAATCAGCCCCAGCATTTT
few	TRBD2	TRBV7-9	TRBJ2-1	16	CASSLSLAGSYNEQFF	TGTGCCAGCAGCTTAAGTCTAGCGGGATCCTACAATGAGCAGTTCTTC
.	.	TRBV7-2	TRBJ2-7	15	CASSLWSGATYEQYF	TGTGCCAGCAGCTTATGGTCAGGGGCCACCTACGAGCAGTACTTC
.	TRBD1	TRBV4-1	TRBJ2-7	15	CASRKGWDSSYEQYF	TGCGCCAGCAGAAAGGGGTGGGACAGCTCCTACGAGCAGTACTTC
.	.	TRBV30	TRBJ2-7	13	CAWSVAGPYEQYF	TGTGCCTGGAGTGTTGCAGGGCCCTACGAGCAGTACTTC
once	.	TRBV5-1	TRBJ2-7	13	CASSLGQTGEQYF	TGCGCCAGCAGCTTGGGACAGACTGGCGAGCAGTACTTC
.	.	TRBV5-8	TRBJ1-5	16	CASSPTGGLIDQPQHF	TGTGCCAGCAGCCCAACGGGGGGTTTGATAGATCAGCCCCAGCATTTT
.	TRBD1	TRBV10-3	TRBJ1-1	16	CASRTGLLVMNTEAFF	TGTGCCTCACGGACAGGCCTGCTTGTTATGAACACTGAAGCTTTCTTT
.	.	TRBV28	TRBJ2-7	15	CASRSGQLLAYEQYF	TGTGCCAGCAGAAGTGGACAGTTGCTGGCCTACGAGCAGTACTTC
.	.	TRBV21-1	TRBJ2-7	14	CASSQSGHSYEQYF	TGTGCCAGCAGCCAAAGTGGACACTCCTACGAGCAGTACTTC
.	TRBD1	TRBV28	TRBJ2-7	14	CASSLGGQSYEQYF	TGTGCCAGCAGTCTAGGGGGACAGTCCTACGAGCAGTACTTC
.	.	TRBV5-1	TRBJ1-1	15	CASSLRPGWSTEAFF	TGCGCCAGCAGCTTGAGGCCGGGTTGGAGCACTGAAGCTTTCTTT
.	.	TRBV6-5	TRBJ1-6	13	CASSFGNNSPLHF	TGTGCCAGCAGTTTCGGGAATAATTCACCCCTCCACTTT
.	TRBD2	TRBV27	TRBJ2-1	16	CASDSLAGEARHEQFF	TGTGCCAGCGACTCACTAGCGGGAGAGGCACGGCATGAGCAGTTCTTC
.	TRBD2	TRBV19	TRBJ2-2	15	CASSGLAGEAGELFF	TGTGCCAGTAGCGGACTAGCGGGAGAGGCCGGGGAGCTGTTTTTT
.	TRBD2	TRBV28	TRBJ2-5	13	CASRDYQEETQYF	TGTGCCAGCCGGGACTATCAAGAAGAGACCCAGTACTTC
.	.	TRBV6-6	TRBJ1-1	15	CASSYGGATNTEAFF	TGTGCCAGCAGTTATGGGGGGGCAACGAACACTGAAGCTTTCTTT
.	.	TRBV10-3	TRBJ2-3	16	CAISDPTGTGTDTQYF	TGTGCCATCAGTGACCCCACAGGGACGGGCACAGATACGCAGTATTTT
.	TRBD2	TRBV27	TRBJ2-1	15	CASSPLAGVLGEQFF	TGTGCCAGCAGTCCCCTAGCGGGAGTCTTGGGTGAGCAGTTCTTC
.	TRBD2	TRBV7-9	TRBJ2-3	17	CASSLATSGVSTDTQYF	TGTGCCAGCAGCTTAGCTACTAGCGGGGTGAGCACAGATACGCAGTATTTT
.	.	TRBV7-9	TRBJ1-2	15	CASRRAGTTNYGYTF	TGTGCTAGCAGACGTGCCGGGACAACTAACTATGGCTACACCTTC
.	.	TRBV5-1	TRBJ2-3	14	CASSPGLGTDTQYF	TGCGCCAGCAGTCCAGGCTTGGGCACAGATACGCAGTATTTT
.	.	TRBV28	TRBJ2-7	15	CASSLFPRGSYEQYF	TGTGCCAGCAGTTTATTCCCCAGGGGCTCCTACGAGCAGTACTTC
.	TRBD1	TRBV2	TRBJ1-1	13	CASMGVDRASAFF	TGTGCCAGCATGGGAGTGGACAGGGCCTCGGCTTTCTTT
.	.	TRBV4-2	TRBJ2-1	15	CASSQVQRVGHEQFF	TGTGCCAGCAGCCAAGTACAGCGGGTCGGGCATGAGCAGTTCTTC
.	.	TRBV5-1	TRBJ2-7	15	CASSSTQGGSYEQYF	TGCGCCAGCAGCTCCACACAGGGTGGGTCCTACGAGCAGTACTTC
once	TRBD1	TRBV4-1	TRBJ1-5	15	CASSPVDRGNQPQHF	TGCGCCAGCAGCCCCGTCGACAGGGGCAATCAGCCCCAGCATTTT
.	.	TRBV10-2	TRBJ1-5	13	CATTVDGDQPQHF	TGCGCCACCACCGTGGACGGGGATCAGCCCCAGCATTTT
.	TRBD2	TRBV7-2	TRBJ2-7	15	CASSPTGTSLYEQYF	TGTGCCAGCAGCCCCACCGGGACTAGCCTTTACGAGCAGTACTTC
.	.	TRBV7-9	TRBJ1-1	14	CASSLGRGPTEAFF	TGTGCCAGCAGCTTAGGGCGGGGGCCCACTGAAGCTTTCTTT
.	TRBD1	TRBV2	TRBJ1-1	14	CASSEQGEYTEAFF	TGTGCCAGCAGTGAACAGGGGGAGTACACTGAAGCTTTCTTT
.	TRBD2	TRBV5-1	TRBJ2-7	19	CASSLAKPGTSGSPYEQYF	TGCGCCAGCAGCTTGGCTAAACCCGGGACTAGCGGGAGTCCCTACGAGCAGTACTTC
.	TRBD2	TRBV2	TRBJ2-1	12	CASSAGGNEQFF	TGTGCCAGCAGCGCGGGGGGCAATGAGCAGTTCTTC
.	TRBD1	TRBV10-2	TRBJ1-2	16	CASSDSGTGDNYGYTF	TGCGCCAGCAGTGATTCCGGGACAGGGGATAACTATGGCTACACCTTC
.	.	TRBV7-9	TRBJ1-4	14	CASRLGAGDEKLFF	TGTGCCAGCAGGCTAGGGGCAGGGGATGAAAAACTGTTTTTT
.	TRBD2	TRBV5-3	TRBJ2-7	16	CARSQKAAGGRNEQYF	TGTGCCAGAAGCCAGAAAGCAGCGGGAGGGCGAAACGAGCAGTACTTC
once	TRBD1	TRBV7-7	TRBJ2-5	16	CASSSDRGPSQETQYF	TGTGCTAGCAGCTCAGACAGGGGCCCCTCCCAAGAGACCCAGTACTTC
.	TRBD1	TRBV19	TRBJ1-3	14	CASSHGQGASTIYF	TGTGCCAGTAGCCATGGACAGGGGGCAAGCACCATATATTTT
.	.	TRBV27	TRBJ1-5	15	CASSVRHGSGQPQHF	TGTGCCAGCAGCGTACGACATGGGAGTGGTCAGCCCCAGCATTTT
.	.	TRBV28	TRBJ1-5	16	CASSLSQGRANQPQHF	TGTGCCAGCAGTTTAAGTCAGGGGAGGGCCAATCAGCCCCAGCATTTT
.	.	TRBV28	TRBJ1-6	15	CASSPHPGEDSPLHF	TGTGCCAGCAGTCCCCACCCCGGGGAAGATTCACCCCTCCACTTT
.	.	TRBV5-8	TRBJ2-1	18	CASSQVGFQGTPYNEQFF	TGTGCCAGCAGCCAGGTTGGATTCCAGGGGACCCCCTACAATGAGCAGTTCTTC
.	.	TRBV2	TRBJ1-5	16	CASSELPGKLGQPQHF	TGTGCCAGCAGTGAACTCCCAGGGAAGTTGGGTCAGCCCCAGCATTTT
once	.	TRBV7-8	TRBJ2-2	14	CASSSDTNTGELFF	TGTGCCAGCAGCTCCGACACGAACACCGGGGAGCTGTTTTTT